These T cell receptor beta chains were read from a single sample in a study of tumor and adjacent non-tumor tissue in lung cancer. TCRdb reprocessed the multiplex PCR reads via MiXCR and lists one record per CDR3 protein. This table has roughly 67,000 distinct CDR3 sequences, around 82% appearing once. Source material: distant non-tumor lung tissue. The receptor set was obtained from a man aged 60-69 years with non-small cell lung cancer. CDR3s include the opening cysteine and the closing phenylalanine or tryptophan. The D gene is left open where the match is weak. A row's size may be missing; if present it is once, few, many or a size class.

DNA: TGCATCGTTGAAGAACAGGGAGATGGCTACACCTTT; CDR3: CIVEEQGDGYTF; D: .; J: TRBJ1-2; V: TRBV29-1; length: 12; size: .
DNA: TGCAGCGCGAGGGTCTCTAGTTCGGGGGCCAACGTCATGACTTTC; CDR3: CSARVSSSGANVMTF; D: .; J: TRBJ2-6; V: TRBV29-1; length: 15; size: .
DNA: TGTGCCAGCGCTCACCCGAACACCAGGGAGTTGTTTTTT; CDR3: CASAHPNTRELFF; D: .; J: TRBJ2-2; V: TRBV12-3/TRBV12-4; length: 13; size: .
DNA: TGTATCAGCAGCTTAGGGCATTCAACGGGACTGCAGTTCTTC; CDR3: CISSLGHSTGLQFF; D: .; J: TRBJ2-1; V: TRBV11-2; length: 14; size: once
DNA: TGCAGTGCTATGGGCAGAGGAGATACGCAGTATTTT; CDR3: CSAMGRGDTQYF; D: .; J: TRBJ2-3; V: TRBV20-1; length: 12; size: .
DNA: TGTGCCAGCAGTCTCAACCAACAAGCGGGGTTAGGTCAGCAGTTCTTC; CDR3: CASSLNQQAGLGQQFF; D: TRBD2; J: TRBJ2-1; V: TRBV11-3; length: 16; size: .
DNA: TGCAGCGTTGCTTATGGGGGTTGGGGCACTGAAGCTTTCTTT; CDR3: CSVAYGGWGTEAFF; D: .; J: TRBJ1-1; V: TRBV29-1; length: 14; size: many
DNA: TGTGCAGGCAGCCTCAGGGGAAGTTACCAAGAGACCCAGTACTTC; CDR3: CAGSLRGSYQETQYF; D: .; J: TRBJ2-5; V: TRBV5-6; length: 15; size: .
DNA: TGTGCCAGCAGCCCACAACTAGCGGGAGATTTGACGCAGTATTTT; CDR3: CASSPQLAGDLTQYF; D: TRBD2; J: TRBJ2-3; V: TRBV5-4; length: 15; size: many
DNA: TGTGCCAGCAGCTTGGCCGGGGGGCTAAGGGGAAACACCATATATTTT; CDR3: CASSLAGGLRGNTIYF; D: .; J: TRBJ1-3; V: TRBV5-4; length: 16; size: many
DNA: TGCAGCGCAACAAGGGGGGGACACGGTTCCTACGAGCAGTATTTC; CDR3: CSATRGGHGSYEQYF; D: .; J: TRBJ2-7; V: TRBV29-1; length: 15; size: .
DNA: TGCAGTGCTAGTATCGCGAACTATGGCTACACCTTC; CDR3: CSASIANYGYTF; D: .; J: TRBJ1-2; V: TRBV20-1; length: 12; size: many
DNA: TGTGCCAGCAGCTTAGATCCGGCAGTCTCCGAGCACTTCTTC; CDR3: CASSLDPAVSEHFF; D: .; J: TRBJ2-1; V: TRBV11-2; length: 14; size: .
DNA: TGTGCCAGCAGTGGACCCGGAGGGTTTTCTGAAGCTTTCTTT; CDR3: CASSGPGGFSEAFF; D: .; J: TRBJ1-1; V: TRBV25-1; length: 14; size: .
DNA: TGTGCCAGCAGCTGGGAGCGGGAGGATGAGCAGTTCTTC; CDR3: CASSWEREDEQFF; D: TRBD2; J: TRBJ2-1; V: TRBV6-1; length: 13; size: .
DNA: TGTGCCAGCAAGGAGGGCAGCACTGAAGCTTTCTTT; CDR3: CASKEGSTEAFF; D: .; J: TRBJ1-1; V: TRBV2; length: 12; size: many
DNA: TGTGCCGGCATCACCCATCCTAGCGACCACGAGCATTACTTC; CDR3: CAGITHPSDHEHYF; D: .; J: TRBJ2-7; V: TRBV2; length: 14; size: .
DNA: TGTGCCAGCAGCTTAGATCCGGCAGCCTCCGAGCAGTTCTTC; CDR3: CASSLDPAASEQFF; D: .; J: TRBJ2-1; V: TRBV11-2; length: 14; size: many
DNA: TGTGCCAGCAACGGACAGGGGCCCACCACTGGCTACACCTTC; CDR3: CASNGQGPTTGYTF; D: TRBD1; J: TRBJ1-2; V: TRBV9; length: 14; size: few
DNA: TGTGTCAGCAGTTACGGGTGGAACACCGGGGAGCTGTTTTTT; CDR3: CVSSYGWNTGELFF; D: .; J: TRBJ2-2; V: TRBV12-3/TRBV12-4; length: 14; size: .
DNA: TGTGCCAGCAGCCAAGGACGGGTGGGACGCGAGCAGCACTTC; CDR3: CASSQGRVGREQHF; D: .; J: TRBJ2-7; V: TRBV4-2; length: 14; size: once
DNA: TGCAGCGTTGCTCAGGGCCTCGATCAGCCCTATCATTTT; CDR3: CSVAQGLDQPYHF; D: .; J: TRBJ1-5; V: TRBV29-1; length: 13; size: .
DNA: TGTGCCATCAGTTTGCCTGGGGGCTCCTACGAGCAGTACTTC; CDR3: CAISLPGGSYEQYF; D: .; J: TRBJ2-7; V: TRBV12-3/TRBV12-4; length: 14; size: .
DNA: TGTGCCAGTAGCCCGGGACTACCCGACCGCAGCTCCTACAATGATCAGTTCTTC; CDR3: CASSPGLPDRSSYNDQFF; D: TRBD2; J: TRBJ2-1; V: TRBV13; length: 18; size: .
DNA: TGTGGCAGCAGTCCCGGGACAGGGGATGGCAATCAGCCCCACCATTTT; CDR3: CGSSPGTGDGNQPHHF; D: TRBD1; J: TRBJ1-5; V: TRBV12-3/TRBV12-4; length: 16; size: .
DNA: TGCGCCAGCAGCCCCGGACAGGGAGGGTACGAGCAGTACTTC; CDR3: CASSPGQGGYEQYF; D: .; J: TRBJ2-7; V: TRBV4-1; length: 14; size: .
DNA: TGTGCCAGCAGTTGTACGGGGGTCAATGAGCAGTTCTTC; CDR3: CASSCTGVNEQFF; D: .; J: TRBJ2-1; V: TRBV6-5; length: 13; size: .
DNA: TGTGCCAGCTGCTCTCAATCGGCCGGGTCTGAGGCCAACGTCCTGACTTTC; CDR3: CASCSQSAGSEANVLTF; D: .; J: TRBJ2-6; V: TRBV7-9; length: 17; size: .
DNA: TGTGCCACCAGCCCGCGGCGGACAGTGGCCATGAACACTGAAGCTTTCTTT; CDR3: CATSPRRTVAMNTEAFF; D: .; J: TRBJ1-1; V: TRBV15; length: 17; size: .
DNA: TGTGCCAACAGCTTAGGGACCGGGGAGCTGCTTTTT; CDR3: CANSLGTGELLF; D: .; J: TRBJ2-2; V: TRBV7-9; length: 12; size: .
DNA: TGTGCCAGCAGTTACGAACCAGGACAGCGGCTAAGCTCCTACGAGCGGTACTTC; CDR3: CASSYEPGQRLSSYERYF; D: .; J: TRBJ2-7; V: TRBV6-1; length: 18; size: once
DNA: TGTTCTAGCAGCTTCGACTCCTACAGTGAGCAGTTCTTC; CDR3: CSSSFDSYSEQFF; D: .; J: TRBJ2-1; V: TRBV7-7; length: 13; size: once
DNA: TGTGCCTGCTCACAGACAGGCGTGGACGAGCAGTACTTC; CDR3: CACSQTGVDEQYF; D: .; J: TRBJ2-7; V: TRBV18; length: 13; size: .
DNA: TGTCCAAGCAGTCTGGGACTAAAGGGACAGTTCTTC; CDR3: CPSSLGLKGQFF; D: TRBD2; J: TRBJ2-1; V: TRBV12-3/TRBV12-4; length: 12; size: once
DNA: TGCAGCGTGGACTTAAATAGTGACGCTTTCTTT; CDR3: CSVDLNSDAFF; D: .; J: TRBJ1-1; V: TRBV29-1; length: 11; size: once
DNA: TGTGCCAGCAGCCAGGGGCACGCCACAGATACGCAGTATTTT; CDR3: CASSQGHATDTQYF; D: .; J: TRBJ2-3; V: TRBV11-2; length: 14; size: .
DNA: TGTGCCAACAGTGATAGGACAGGACTAGCGGGCTGGACGGCCGGGGAGCTGTTTTTT; CDR3: CANSDRTGLAGWTAGELFF; D: TRBD2; J: TRBJ2-2; V: TRBV6-1; length: 19; size: .
DNA: TGTGCCAGCAGCAGGGGCACGTACCAAGAGACCCAGTACTTC; CDR3: CASSRGTYQETQYF; D: .; J: TRBJ2-5; V: TRBV11-1; length: 14; size: few
DNA: TGTAGGGTATCGGTCAGCTCCTACGAGCAGTACTTC; CDR3: CRVSVSSYEQYF; D: .; J: TRBJ2-7; V: TRBV29-1; length: 12; size: .
DNA: TGTACCAGCAGTTTCGGGGGCTCGTCCAATGAGCAGTTCTTC; CDR3: CTSSFGGSSNEQFF; D: .; J: TRBJ2-1; V: TRBV12-3/TRBV12-4; length: 14; size: .
DNA: TGTGCCAGCAGACATGTGAGGGGCAGCCTCAATCAGCCCCAGCATTTT; CDR3: CASRHVRGSLNQPQHF; D: .; J: TRBJ1-5; V: TRBV6-1; length: 16; size: .
DNA: TGTGCCAGCAGCCAGGGTTTCAATCAGCCCCAGCATTTT; CDR3: CASSQGFNQPQHF; D: .; J: TRBJ1-5; V: TRBV7-3; length: 13; size: many